The 9 T cell receptor beta chains below all came from one sample that was sequenced in a study of cytomegalovirus exposure and HLA in healthy donors listed by TCRdb under 2017. The receptor library was made with the immunoSEQ multiplex PCR assay. For the multiplex PCR, a mixture combining 60 forward primers for TCR Vbeta segments and 13 reverse primers for TCR Jbeta segments was used. The table was pulled from immuneACCESS by TCRdb, which kept in-frame rearrangements only. Such tables lose some clones; where checked, under half of the loss comes from unresolved V genes, and the rest has no known cause. Present in this sample are about 190,000 clones, around 75% of which were seen just once. Around 3.3% of the sample is taken by the ten largest. Sequencing used PBMCs. Receptors were obtained from a woman aged 25 to 45 in good health and CMV-seropositive.

V gene TRBV27 combines with J gene TRBJ1-1; tentative D call: TRBD1 (5 bases). CDR1 and CDR2 (germline): MNHEY, SMNVEV (reference sequence). Trimming stripped 8 bases from V and 5 bases from J, with 18 bases between. This CDR3 has 14 residues. The CDR3 reads CASGDSGPPTEAFF. CDR3 nucleotide sequence: TGTGCCAGCGGGGACTCAGGGCCCCCTACTGAAGCTTTCTTT.

This clone was picked up a small number of times. The CDR3 loop is CASSLSGPYNEQFF. CDR3 coding DNA: TGTGCCAGCAGTTTATCAGGGCCCTACAATGAGCAGTTCTTC. This chain joins TRBV6-6 and TRBJ2-1; TRBD1 might be the D (5 bases). Trimming removed 4 bases from V and 2 bases from J, with 9 bases in between. There are 14 residues in the CDR3. Germline CDR1 and CDR2: MNHNY and SVGAGI (reference sequence).

The rearrangement links TRBV5-8 to TRBJ2-7; 9 bases line up with TRBD1. The CDR3 consists of 14 residues. V gave up 4 bases and J gave up 6 bases; unmatched junction bases: 8. Germline CDR1 is SGHTS and CDR2 is YDEGEE. CDR3 DNA: TGTGCCAGCAGCAAAAGACAGGGGGGACGCGAGCAGTACTTC. This translates into CASSKRQGGREQYF.

The chain links TRBV27 to TRBJ2-5; 9 bases match TRBD2. V shed 7 bases, J shed 5 bases, and the junction held 5 bases outside the gene matches. The germline CDR1 and CDR2 sequences are MNHEY and SMNVEV (reference sequence). CDR3 size: 13 residues. The DNA of the CDR3 is TGTGCCAGCACCCTAGCGGGAAGCGAGACCCAGTACTTC. Amino acid sequence: CASTLAGSETQYF.

This clone appeared a single time. The chain recombines TRBV11-2 with TRBJ2-1; 8 bases map to TRBD2. The CDR3 has 16 amino acids. Trimming took 1 base from V and 7 from J; bases not matched to a gene: 9. CDR1 SGHAT and CDR2 FQNNGV come from the germline V gene. The CDR3 bases are TGTGCCAGCAGCTTAGTTACCGGGAGGGCTGGTAATGAGCAGTTCTTC. It is translated as CASSLVTGRAGNEQFF.

V and J are TRBV11-2 and TRBJ1-1, with D possibly TRBD1 on 5 matching bases. Germline V gene lookup returns CDR1 SGHAT and CDR2 FQNNGV. Trimming shortened V by 5 bases and J by 7 bases, and 11 bases separated the two germline ends. The length of the CDR3 is 12 residues. CDR3 region: CASSPDSYEAFF. The CDR3 DNA sequence: TGTGCCAGCAGCCCCGACAGCTATGAAGCTTTCTTT.

The chain links TRBV28 to TRBJ2-1; TRBD2 matches 10 bases. Germline V gives CDR1 MDHEN, CDR2 SYDVKM. Unmatched junction bases numbered 7, after V lost 3 bases and J lost 5 bases. The CDR3 spans 16 residues. The CDR3 spells CASSFLSGRSNNEQFF. CDR3 DNA: TGTGCCAGCAGTTTTCTTAGCGGGAGGTCGAACAATGAGCAGTTCTTC.

The rearrangement links TRBV6-6 to TRBJ2-3; D is undetermined. CDR1 is MNHNY, CDR2 SVGAGI, per germline (reference sequence). The CDR3 is 12 residues long. Trimming shortened V by 5 bases and J by 6 bases, and 9 bases separated the two germline ends. In nucleotides, the CDR3 is TGTGCCAGCAGTCCCTCCGAGGATACGCAGTATTTT. Protein product: CASSPSEDTQYF.

The chain carries TRBV11-2 and TRBJ2-5; 10 bases are shared with TRBD1. This CDR3 region has 15 residues. Germline assignment: CDR1 SGHAT and CDR2 FQNNGV. The V segment lost 5 bases and the J segment 7 bases; nucleotides outside the gene matches: 10. The CDR3 spells CASSPGTGVLGTQYF. CDR3 nucleotide sequence: TGTGCCAGCAGCCCAGGGACAGGGGTTTTGGGGACCCAGTACTTC.